These 24 T cell receptor beta chains share one sample of origin, sequenced in a study of a mutant IDH1 vaccine in newly diagnosed glioma. Data came from immunoSEQ multiplex PCR; TCRdb stores just in-frame clones and leaves some out. This sample has tens of thousands of clones, with about 61% found just once. These TCRs are of unknown antigen specificity. The time point here: week 47, end of study. The investigators gave 300 ug of mutant IDH1 20-mer peptide in each vaccine dose, together with topical imiquimod. The input for sequencing was peripheral blood mononuclear cells (PBMCs), taken from a glioma patient whose treatment included an IDH1 peptide vaccine. The receptors derive from a man aged 35-49 years with glioma. Some clones in this sample may be carry-over from other donors' samples.

The CDR3 loop is CASSFQGEGGYTF. CDR3 coding DNA: TGTGCCAGCAGTTTCCAGGGAGAGGGTGGCTACACCTTC. The rearrangement joins TRBV2 to TRBJ1-2; D might be TRBD1 (5 bases). This CDR3 is 13 amino acids long. The germline gives CDR1 SNHLY, CDR2 FYNNEI. The V end lost 5 bases, the J end lost 7 bases, and 14 bases lay between the germline ends.

The chain employs TRBV2 and TRBJ2-7; D is ambiguous. The V end lost 4 bases, the J end lost 0 bases, and 7 bases lay between the germline ends. Germline loops: CDR1 SNHLY, CDR2 FYNNEI. The CDR3 contains 13 residues. CDR3: CASSARSSYEQYF. For the CDR3, the DNA is TGTGCCAGCAGTGCTCGGAGCTCCTACGAGCAGTACTTC.

V gene TRBV9 combines with J gene TRBJ1-5, with 8 bases matching TRBD1. Trimming removed 0 bases from V and 3 bases from J; junction bases left unmatched: 8. This CDR3 is 17 amino acids long. The germline gives CDR1 SGDLS, CDR2 YYNGEE. The CDR3, as DNA: TGTGCCAGCAGCGTAGGTCCCGGACAGGGCATCAATCAGCCCCAGCATTTT. Translated: CASSVGPGQGINQPQHF. The whole variable domain, filled in from reference TRBV9 and TRBJ1-5, reads DSGVTQTPKHLITATGQRVTLRCSPRSGDLSVYWYQQSLDQGLQFLIQYYNGEERAKGNILERFSAQQFPDLHSELNLSSLELGDSALYFCASSVGPGQGINQPQHFGDGTRLSIL.

This chain joins TRBV5-6 and TRBJ1-1, with 7 bases aligning to TRBD1. The germline V gene encodes CDR1 SGHDT and CDR2 YYEEEE. V trimming: 4 bases; J trimming: 8 bases; junction bases outside the gene matches: 5. The CDR3 runs 12 residues. The CDR3 reads CASSLPDREAFF. CDR3 DNA sequence: TGTGCCAGCAGCCTACCGGACAGGGAAGCTTTCTTT.

The chain carries TRBV7-6 and TRBJ2-5; D is ambiguous. The CDR3 consists of 11 residues. The V and J ends lost 10 bases and 1 base respectively, with 7 bases between them. CDR1 is SGHVS and CDR2 is FNYEAQ in the germline V gene. CDR3 protein: CATSTQETQYF. The CDR3 nucleotides are TGTGCCACTTCCACCCAAGAGACCCAGTACTTC.

This clone showed up just once. The chain combines TRBV19 with TRBJ1-4, with D tentatively TRBD1 (5 bases). The CDR3 is 16 amino acids. In germline, CDR1 is LNHDA, CDR2 SQIVND (reference sequence). The germline V and J ends were trimmed by 4 bases and 0 bases, with 12 bases remaining between them. CDR3 DNA: TGTGCCAGTAGTAGGAAGGGACCCACAACTAATGAAAAACTGTTTTTT. Translated: CASSRKGPTTNEKLFF.

The chain couples TRBV5-4 to TRBJ2-3; D remains ambiguous. CDR1 and CDR2 (germline): SGHNT, YYREEE (reference sequence). The CDR3 has 14 residues. The germline V and J ends were trimmed by 4 bases and 3 bases, with 12 bases remaining between them. DNA for the CDR3: TGTGCCAGCAGCGCTGGTACTGGTACAGATACGCAGTATTTT. Translating it yields CASSAGTGTDTQYF.

The genes are TRBV2 and TRBJ1-2, with 8 positions matching TRBD1. Germline assignment: CDR1 SNHLY and CDR2 FYNNEI. The length of the CDR3 is 13 residues. Trimming cost V 6 bases and J 4 bases; bases outside gene matches: 4. The CDR3 here is CASSETGGYGYTF. CDR3 sequence (DNA): TGTGCCAGCAGCGAAACAGGGGGCTATGGCTACACCTTC.

The CDR3 region has the DNA TGTGCCAGCAGTGAATTTACGACAGATGAAGCTTTCTTT. Its protein product is CASSEFTTDEAFF. V usage is TRBV25-1 and J usage is TRBJ1-1, with D maybe TRBD1 (5 bases). V was clipped by 1 base and J by 7 bases, with 10 bases between them. The CDR3 sequence is 13 residues long. CDR1 MGHDK and CDR2 SYGVNS come from the germline V gene.

The rearrangement links TRBV7-8 to TRBJ2-1; the match to TRBD2 covers 8 bases. This CDR3 has 17 residues. The germline CDR1 and CDR2 sequences are SGHVS and FQNEAQ. V shed 5 bases, J shed 4 bases, and the junction held 13 bases outside the gene matches. In DNA, the CDR3 is TGTGCCAGCAGCCAGCGAGAGCGGGGGAGAACTTACAATGAGCAGTTCTTC. Its translation: CASSQRERGRTYNEQFF.

The genes are TRBV14 and TRBJ2-7; 11 nucleotides align to TRBD2. The CDR3 spans 14 residues. Germline-derived CDR1 and CDR2 are SGHDN and FVKESK. Trimming at V came to 1 base and at J to 6 bases, leaving 2 bases not matched to a gene. The CDR3 DNA reads as TGTGCCAGCAGCCAAGCACTAGCGGGGGTCGAGCAGTACTTC. Protein sequence: CASSQALAGVEQYF.

The J gene is TRBJ1-5, the V gene TRBV19; D perhaps matches TRBD1 (6 bases). The CDR3 runs to 16 residues. CDR1 and CDR2 (germline): LNHDA, SQIVND (reference sequence). Deletions cut 5 bases from V and 3 bases from J, with 17 bases between. DNA of the CDR3: TGTGCCAGTAGTGGGGGCAGTACTCTTTTCAATCAGCCCCAGCATTTT. It specifies CASSGGSTLFNQPQHF.

The chain uses TRBV11-2 and TRBJ2-3; 10 bases fit TRBD2. Germline V gene lookup returns CDR1 SGHAT and CDR2 FQNNGV. This CDR3 is built from 18 residues. The V and J ends lost 4 bases and 3 bases, in that order; junction bases with no gene match: 13. CDR3 in amino acids: CASSSRPPTSGATDTQYF. As DNA, the CDR3 is TGTGCCAGCAGCTCAAGACCCCCTACTAGCGGGGCGACAGATACGCAGTATTTT.

V gene TRBV2 combines with J gene TRBJ1-4; D unresolved. Germline V gives CDR1 SNHLY, CDR2 FYNNEI. V was cut by 8 bases and J by 5 bases, with 12 bases left in between. The CDR3 runs 13 residues. The CDR3 nucleotides are TGTGCCAGCTGTAACAGACGAAATGAAAAACTGTTTTTT. It specifies CASCNRRNEKLFF.

The gene calls are TRBV2 and TRBJ1-1; tentatively, D is TRBD1 (5 bases). CDR3 length equals 14 residues. The ends were cut back, 7 bases at V and 0 bases at J, with 12 bases in the middle. The germline V gene has CDR1 SNHLY and CDR2 FYNNEI. CDR3 protein: CASTLTDMNTEAFF. The CDR3 DNA follows: TGTGCCAGCACCCTGACAGATATGAACACTGAAGCTTTCTTT.

The V call is TRBV28, the J call TRBJ2-7; tentative D call: TRBD1 (6 bases). The CDR3 consists of 14 residues. The germline V gene encodes CDR1 MDHEN and CDR2 SYDVKM. Deletions cut 2 bases from V and 2 bases from J, with 10 bases between. CDR3 protein: CASSLRGITYEQYF. DNA of the CDR3: TGTGCCAGCAGTTTAAGGGGGATAACCTACGAGCAGTACTTC. The full variable domain, completed using reference TRBV28 and TRBJ2-7, is DVKVTQSSRYLVKRTGEKVFLECVQDMDHENMFWYRQDPGLGLRLIYFSYDVKMKEKGDIPEGYSVSREKKERFSLILESASTNQTSMYLCASSLRGITYEQYFGPGTRLTVT.

The V and J genes are TRBV7-8 and TRBJ1-1; D unclear. The germline CDR1 and CDR2 sequences are SGHVS and FQNEAQ. This CDR3 has 12 residues. V lost 0 bases and J lost 7, with 6 bases in between. CDR3 DNA sequence: TGTGCCAGCAGCTTAGCGACCAGTGAAGCTTTCTTT. Encoded protein: CASSLATSEAFF.

V usage is TRBV20-1 and J usage is TRBJ1-1; unclear D gene. The CDR3 sequence is 10 residues long. The germline CDR1 and CDR2 sequences are DFQATT and SNEGSKA (reference sequence). Trimming removed 6 bases from V and 8 bases from J, with 10 bases in between. This CDR3 reads CSATRREAFF. The CDR3 bases are TGCAGTGCGACGAGGCGGGAAGCTTTCTTT.

This clone was recorded a few times. The chain couples TRBV7-9 to TRBJ2-7, with D possibly TRBD1 on 6 matching bases. The germline CDR1 and CDR2 sequences are SEHNR and FQNEAQ (reference sequence). Trimming left V 5 bases short and J 9 bases short, with 11 bases between. There are 11 residues in the CDR3. CDR3 region: CASSPGERQYF. Written as DNA, the CDR3 is TGTGCCAGCAGCCCAGGGGAGAGGCAGTACTTC. The full variable domain, in which reference TRBV7-9 and TRBJ2-7 provide the parts outside the CDR3, is DTGVSQNPRHKITKRGQNVTFRCDPISEHNRLYWYRQTLGQGPEFLTYFQNEAQLEKSRLLSDRFSAERPKGSFSTLEIQRTEQGDSAMYLCASSPGERQYFGPGTRLTVT.

This clone has only one observation. This chain joins TRBV6-1 and TRBJ1-4, with 9 bases identical to TRBD1. Trimming cost V 5 bases and J 3 bases; bases outside gene matches: 1. CDR3 length equals 14 residues. Germline CDR1 MNHNS, CDR2 SASEGT. CDR3 sequence reads: CASSRDRANEKLFF. The DNA of the CDR3 is TGTGCCAGCAGTCGGGACAGGGCTAATGAAAAACTGTTTTTT.

This clone turned up a few times. The chain uses TRBV4-1 and TRBJ2-3, with D tentatively TRBD1 (5 bases). Germline V lookup: CDR1 MGHRA, CDR2 YSYEKL. The V and J ends lost 2 bases and 2 bases respectively, with 14 bases between them. The CDR3 spans 16 residues. In nucleotides, the CDR3 is TGCGCCAGCAGCCAATTGCAGGGCGCGGTCACAGATACGCAGTATTTT. It translates to CASSQLQGAVTDTQYF.

This rearrangement joins TRBV5-6 to TRBJ1-5, with D hard to call. The CDR3 sequence is 14 residues long. The V gene's germline CDR1 is SGHDT and CDR2 YYEEEE. V lost 1 base and J 3 bases, leaving 8 bases between the germline ends. The CDR3 sequence is CASSLLAANQPQHF. DNA of the CDR3: TGTGCCAGCAGCTTGCTGGCTGCCAATCAGCCCCAGCATTTT.

The chain is built from TRBV11-1 and TRBJ1-1; TRBD1 agrees at 12 bases. CDR3 length: 14 residues. The germline CDR1 and CDR2 sequences are SGHAT and FQDESV (reference sequence). The ends lost 8 bases at V and 2 bases at J; junction bases unmatched: 3. CDR3 sequence: CASGDRGHNTEAFF. In DNA form, the CDR3 reads TGTGCCAGCGGGGACAGGGGGCACAACACTGAAGCTTTCTTT.

J is TRBJ1-2 and V is TRBV5-6; D ambiguous. V shed 0 bases and J shed 2 bases, with 5 bases lying between them. The CDR3 loop spans 13 amino acids. The germline V gene has CDR1 SGHDT and CDR2 YYEEEE. The DNA of the CDR3 is TGTGCCAGCAGCTTGGGCACAAACTATGGCTACACCTTC. Protein sequence: CASSLGTNYGYTF.